A selection of T cell receptor beta chains follows, all from one sample in a study of vaccination and CD4 T cells after COVID-19. TCRdb re-derived calls from the PCR reads in MiXCR, one entry per CDR3 protein. The data hold some 12,000 distinct CDR3 sequences, with roughly two thirds observed a single time. These receptors have no identified antigens. Specimen: CD4+ T cells from blood, cultured in vitro, collected before SARS-CoV-2 vaccination. Receptor source: a human donor who had recovered from COVID-19. CDR3s include the opening cysteine and the closing phenylalanine or tryptophan. Each record gives: V gene, J gene, clone size, D gene, CDR3 protein, CDR3 DNA. The D gene is left open where the match is weak. Clone sizes are given selectively: once, few, many, or a class where the clone is expanded.

TRBV20-1,TRBJ2-3,few,TRBD2,CSAPGLAGSPTDTDTQYF,TGCAGTGCCCCCGGACTAGCGGGCTCCCCAACAGACACAGATACGCAGTATTTT
TRBV6-4,TRBJ2-1,.,.,CASSDEDKPAHNEQFF,TGTGCCAGCAGTGACGAGGACAAACCCGCTCACAATGAGCAGTTCTTC
TRBV12-3/TRBV12-4,TRBJ2-1,once,TRBD2,CASSLALTSGRGEQFF,TGTGCCAGCAGTTTAGCGCTTACTAGCGGGAGGGGTGAGCAGTTCTTC
TRBV19,TRBJ1-2,.,.,CASEGRGRNYGYTF,TGTGCCAGCGAGGGGAGGGGACGGAACTATGGCTACACCTTC
TRBV6-2/TRBV6-3,TRBJ2-7,.,.,CASSYSLGSGGDYEQYF,TGTGCCAGCAGTTACTCTTTGGGGTCAGGAGGGGACTACGAGCAGTACTTC
TRBV30,TRBJ1-5,medium-sized,.,CAWSVGGNQPQHF,TGTGCCTGGAGTGTAGGGGGCAATCAGCCCCAGCATTTT
TRBV7-2,TRBJ2-5,.,.,CASSSDGQRQETQYF,TGTGCCAGCAGCTCCGACGGGCAAAGGCAAGAGACCCAGTACTTC
TRBV7-2,TRBJ2-3,.,.,CASSFMSGSTDTQYF,TGTGCCAGCAGCTTTATGAGTGGCAGCACAGATACGCAGTATTTT
TRBV7-8,TRBJ1-5,.,.,CASSLGWSGAKSWGNQPQHF,TGTGCCAGCAGCTTAGGTTGGTCAGGGGCGAAATCTTGGGGCAATCAGCCCCAGCATTTT
TRBV19,TRBJ2-3,.,TRBD1,CASSNRDRSTDTQYF,TGTGCCAGTAGTAACCGGGACAGAAGCACAGATACGCAGTATTTT
TRBV2,TRBJ2-3,.,TRBD2,CARRGTGGPTDTQYF,TGTGCCAGGCGGGGGACGGGAGGGCCTACAGATACGCAGTATTTT
TRBV20-1,TRBJ2-1,few,TRBD2,CSLDSGREQFF,TGCAGTCTTGATAGCGGGAGGGAGCAGTTCTTC
TRBV30,TRBJ2-7,once,TRBD1,CAWSRSGGRYEQYF,TGTGCCTGGAGTCGCTCAGGGGGCCGGTACGAGCAGTACTTC
TRBV7-2,TRBJ2-3,.,.,CASSFGVRTSDTQYF,TGTGCCAGCAGCTTCGGGGTTAGGACGTCAGATACGCAGTATTTT
TRBV20-1,TRBJ1-6,.,.,CSATRDPRSPLHF,TGCAGTGCCACCCGCGACCCGAGGTCACCCCTCCACTTT
TRBV20-1,TRBJ1-2,.,.,CSALRTRGPQANYGYTF,TGCAGTGCTTTAAGAACCAGGGGACCGCAAGCTAACTATGGCTACACCTTC
TRBV20-1,TRBJ1-1,.,TRBD1,CSARTGGTSREAFF,TGCAGTGCGCGGACAGGGGGAACCTCTCGCGAAGCTTTCTTT